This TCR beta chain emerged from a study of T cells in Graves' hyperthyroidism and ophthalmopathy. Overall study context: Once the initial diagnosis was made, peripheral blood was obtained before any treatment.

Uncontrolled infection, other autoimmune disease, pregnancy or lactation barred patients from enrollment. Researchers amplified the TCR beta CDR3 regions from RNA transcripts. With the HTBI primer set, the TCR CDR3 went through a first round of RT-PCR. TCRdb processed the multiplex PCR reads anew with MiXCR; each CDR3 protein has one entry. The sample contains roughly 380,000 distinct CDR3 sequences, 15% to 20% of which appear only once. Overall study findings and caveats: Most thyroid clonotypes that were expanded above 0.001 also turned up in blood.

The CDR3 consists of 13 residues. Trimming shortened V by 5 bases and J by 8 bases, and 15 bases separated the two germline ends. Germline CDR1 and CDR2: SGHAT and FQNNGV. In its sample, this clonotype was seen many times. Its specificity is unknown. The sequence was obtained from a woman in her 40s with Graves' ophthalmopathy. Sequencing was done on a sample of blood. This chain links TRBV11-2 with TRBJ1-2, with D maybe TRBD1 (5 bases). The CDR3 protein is CASSRGPGEGYTF. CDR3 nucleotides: TGTGCCAGCAGCCGGGGACCAGGCGAGGGCTACACCTTC.